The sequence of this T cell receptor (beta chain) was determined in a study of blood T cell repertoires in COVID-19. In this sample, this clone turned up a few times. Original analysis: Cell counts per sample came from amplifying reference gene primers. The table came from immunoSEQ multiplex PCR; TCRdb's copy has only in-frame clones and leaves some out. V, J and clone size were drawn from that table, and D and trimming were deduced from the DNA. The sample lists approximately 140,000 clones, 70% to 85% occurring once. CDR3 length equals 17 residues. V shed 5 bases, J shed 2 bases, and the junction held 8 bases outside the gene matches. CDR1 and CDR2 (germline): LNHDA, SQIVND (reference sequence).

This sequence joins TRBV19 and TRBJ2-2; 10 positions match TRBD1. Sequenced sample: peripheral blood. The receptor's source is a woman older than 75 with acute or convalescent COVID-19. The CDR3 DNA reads TGTGCCAGTAGTGTCCGGACAGGGGGGAGAAACACCGGGGAGCTGTTTTTT. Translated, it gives CASSVRTGGRNTGELFF.